This is a list of T cell receptor beta chains from one sample in a study of early T cells in non-severe SARS-CoV-2 infection. TCRdb re-called the 5' RACE reads through MiXCR, storing one row per CDR3 protein. The sample lists around 35,000 distinct CDR3 sequences, about 5.7% occurring once. Sequenced input: whole blood. The receptor set was obtained from an adult who was a healthcare worker with PCR-confirmed SARS-CoV-2 infection or an uninfected control (not recorded which). Each CDR3 is given with its conserved first and last residue. A D gene is named only where the DNA matches it firmly. Rows give clone size only sometimes, using once, few, many, or a class for an expanded clone.

d_gene,j_gene,v_gene,abundance,CDR3aa,CDR3nt
TRBD2,TRBJ2-3,TRBV7-2,NA,CASSSLAGGPGDTQYF,TGTGCCAGCAGCTCACTAGCGGGAGGGCCTGGAGATACGCAGTATTTT
NA,TRBJ1-1,TRBV28,many,CASSLIQGRFTEAFF,TGTGCCAGCAGTCTAATCCAGGGGCGGTTCACTGAAGCTTTCTTT
TRBD2,TRBJ2-1,TRBV7-2,many,CASSFTSGSRANEQFF,TGTGCCAGCAGCTTCACTAGCGGCTCCCGGGCCAATGAGCAGTTCTTC
TRBD1,TRBJ1-4,TRBV12-3/TRBV12-4,many,CASSLATGVKEKLFF,TGTGCCAGCAGTTTAGCGACAGGGGTGAAGGAAAAACTGTTTTTT
NA,TRBJ1-4,TRBV6-5,many,CASRDPATNEKLFF,TGTGCCAGCAGGGACCCTGCAACTAATGAAAAACTGTTTTTT
TRBD2,TRBJ2-2,TRBV24-1,many,CATSDRPGTSTGELFF,TGTGCCACCAGTGACCGTCCCGGGACTAGTACCGGGGAGCTGTTTTTT
NA,TRBJ2-7,TRBV11-2,many,CASSQEGFYEQYF,TGTGCCAGCTCCCAGGAGGGGTTCTACGAGCAGTACTTC
NA,TRBJ1-2,TRBV30,few,CAWSVHRRAGYTF,TGTGCCTGGAGTGTACATCGCAGGGCCGGCTACACCTTC
NA,TRBJ2-7,TRBV7-9,many,CASSPKDREGEQYF,TGTGCCAGCAGCCCAAAGGACAGGGAGGGCGAGCAGTACTTC
TRBD2,TRBJ2-5,TRBV11-2,NA,CASSLDRASGRRGQETQYF,TGTGCCAGCAGCTTAGATCGGGCTAGCGGGAGGAGGGGCCAAGAGACCCAGTACTTC
NA,TRBJ1-1,TRBV6-1,many,CASSPGAVTEAFF,TGTGCCAGCAGCCCCGGCGCGGTCACTGAAGCTTTCTTT
NA,TRBJ1-5,TRBV7-2,many,CASSWRGQGVNQPQHF,TGTGCCAGCAGCTGGCGGGGGCAGGGAGTCAATCAGCCCCAGCATTTT
NA,TRBJ2-3,TRBV20-1,few,CSVGTMDTDTQYF,TGCAGTGTCGGGACAATGGACACAGATACGCAGTATTTT
TRBD2,TRBJ2-5,TRBV11-3,many,CASSLGLPGTREETQYF,TGTGCCAGCAGCTTAGGGTTGCCCGGGACTAGAGAAGAGACCCAGTACTTC
TRBD2,TRBJ2-2,TRBV7-6,many,CASSLDSGTGELFF,TGTGCCAGCAGCTTAGATAGCGGGACCGGGGAGCTGTTTTTT
TRBD1,TRBJ2-5,TRBV19,many,CASSYPGTGRETQYF,TGTGCCAGTAGTTACCCCGGGACAGGGAGAGAGACCCAGTACTTC
NA,TRBJ1-5,TRBV2,many,CASSGGVYSNQPQHF,TGTGCCAGCAGTGGAGGGGTTTATAGCAATCAGCCCCAGCATTTT
NA,TRBJ2-1,TRBV29-1,many,CSVEKLEGNEQFF,TGCAGCGTTGAAAAGCTAGAAGGCAATGAGCAGTTCTTC
NA,TRBJ1-4,TRBV5-1,few,CASSLYPGRIATNEKLFF,TGCGCCAGCAGCTTGTATCCAGGGAGAATAGCAACTAATGAAAAACTGTTTTTT
NA,TRBJ1-1,TRBV6-5,many,CASSAHRAAGEAFF,TGTGCCAGCAGTGCCCACAGGGCCGCTGGTGAAGCTTTCTTT
TRBD2,TRBJ2-1,TRBV6-5,many,CASSYLASGSHEQFF,TGTGCCAGCAGTTACCTGGCTAGCGGGAGCCATGAGCAGTTCTTC
NA,TRBJ1-2,TRBV30,few,CAWSGPRTGGYTF,TGTGCCTGGAGTGGGCCCCGGACGGGCGGCTACACCTTC
NA,TRBJ2-1,TRBV11-2,few,CASSLTGSARDEQFF,TGTGCCAGCAGCCTAACCGGTTCAGCGAGGGATGAGCAGTTCTTC
TRBD2,TRBJ2-1,TRBV11-3,many,CASSPRTSGSRNEQFF,TGTGCCAGCAGCCCGAGGACTAGCGGGAGCAGGAATGAGCAGTTCTTC
TRBD1,TRBJ2-7,TRBV5-8,many,CASSRRRGSDEQYF,TGTGCCAGCAGCCGGCGCAGGGGGTCGGACGAGCAGTACTTC
NA,TRBJ2-7,TRBV10-3,many,CAISDGQEEQYF,TGTGCCATCAGTGACGGCCAGGAAGAGCAGTACTTC
TRBD2,TRBJ2-7,TRBV4-1,NA,CASSQSQTSGMGEQYF,TGCGCCAGCAGCCAATCCCAGACTAGCGGGATGGGCGAGCAGTACTTC
NA,TRBJ1-2,TRBV10-2,many,CASSEQEDYGYTF,TGCGCCAGCAGTGAGCAGGAGGACTATGGCTACACCTTC
NA,TRBJ2-3,TRBV30,many,CAWSRNAPDTQYF,TGTGCCTGGAGTCGGAATGCCCCAGATACGCAGTATTTT
TRBD2,TRBJ2-1,TRBV12-3/TRBV12-4,many,CASRVTSGRTYNEQFF,TGTGCCAGCAGAGTGACTAGCGGGAGGACTTACAATGAGCAGTTCTTC
TRBD1,TRBJ2-1,TRBV19,many,CATWDRGQNEQFF,TGTGCCACTTGGGACAGGGGGCAAAATGAGCAGTTCTTC
NA,TRBJ2-1,TRBV4-3,NA,CASSRNDPRLDYEQFF,TGCGCCAGCAGCCGCAACGATCCGAGACTAGACTATGAGCAGTTCTTC
NA,TRBJ1-1,TRBV5-4,many,CASSLAGAGNTEAFF,TGTGCCAGCAGCTTGGCTGGGGCGGGGAACACTGAAGCTTTCTTT
NA,TRBJ2-3,TRBV24-1,NA,CATSDLGPDTQYF,TGTGCCACCAGTGATTTGGGGCCAGATACGCAGTATTTT
TRBD2,TRBJ2-5,TRBV7-3,many,CASSPGTSGRALETQYF,TGTGCCAGCAGCCCGGGGACTAGCGGGAGGGCCTTAGAGACCCAGTACTTC
NA,TRBJ2-3,TRBV6-2/TRBV6-3,many,CASSSDRDLHTDTQYF,TGTGCCAGCAGTTCCGACCGGGACCTTCACACAGATACGCAGTATTTT
NA,TRBJ2-2,TRBV7-6,NA,CASSFVRGNTGELFF,TGTGCCAGCAGCTTTGTCCGCGGGAACACCGGGGAGCTGTTTTTT
TRBD2,TRBJ2-5,TRBV15,many,CATSSIAGGVQTQYF,TGTGCCACCAGCAGCATAGCGGGAGGGGTACAGACCCAGTACTTC
TRBD1,TRBJ2-2,TRBV5-1,NA,CASSLRGQGSGELFF,TGCGCCAGCAGCTTGCGTGGACAGGGTAGCGGGGAGCTGTTTTTT
NA,TRBJ1-2,TRBV5-8,many,CASSINWGHYGYTF,TGTGCCAGCAGCATTAATTGGGGCCACTATGGCTACACCTTC
TRBD2,TRBJ2-1,TRBV12-3/TRBV12-4,many,CASSFLLTSGRTKGNEQFF,TGTGCCAGCAGTTTTTTACTGACTAGCGGGAGGACCAAGGGCAATGAGCAGTTCTTC
TRBD2,TRBJ2-1,TRBV5-4,NA,CASTAGVGEREQFF,TGTGCCAGCACAGCGGGAGTGGGTGAGCGAGAGCAGTTCTTC
NA,TRBJ2-1,TRBV19,many,CASSTHEQFF,TGTGCCAGTAGTACCCATGAGCAGTTCTTC
TRBD2,TRBJ2-1,TRBV11-2,many,CASSLPPGGSYNEQFF,TGTGCCAGCAGCTTACCGCCGGGAGGTTCCTACAATGAGCAGTTCTTC
TRBD1,TRBJ2-3,TRBV10-3,many,CAISEGDRPTDTQYF,TGTGCCATCAGTGAGGGGGACAGGCCCACAGATACGCAGTATTTT
TRBD2,TRBJ2-1,TRBV11-2,NA,CASSMNLAGGPNEQFF,TGTGCCAGCAGCATGAACTTAGCGGGAGGGCCAAATGAGCAGTTCTTC
NA,TRBJ1-5,TRBV27,many,CASGHRPQHF,TGTGCCAGCGGTCACCGGCCCCAGCATTTT
TRBD1,TRBJ2-2,TRBV12-3/TRBV12-4,many,CASSLYRQGVFNSNTGELFF,TGTGCCAGCAGTTTATATAGGCAGGGGGTGTTCAACTCGAACACCGGGGAGCTGTTTTTT
NA,TRBJ2-3,TRBV20-1,many,CSAREGSTDTQYF,TGCAGTGCTAGAGAGGGGTCCACAGATACGCAGTATTTT
NA,TRBJ1-2,TRBV6-2/TRBV6-3,many,CASSKKFPGYGYTF,TGTGCCAGCAGTAAGAAGTTTCCTGGTTATGGCTACACCTTC
TRBD1,TRBJ2-7,TRBV27,many,CASSTTTGTGGLYEQYF,TGTGCCAGCAGTACTACAACCGGGACAGGAGGGCTCTACGAGCAGTACTTC
NA,TRBJ2-1,TRBV2,many,CASSSRSPRSGDEQFF,TGTGCCAGCAGTTCCCGAAGTCCCCGTAGCGGTGATGAGCAGTTCTTC
NA,TRBJ2-7,TRBV28,many,CASSLTERHYEQYF,TGTGCCAGCAGTTTGACAGAGAGGCACTACGAGCAGTACTTC
NA,TRBJ1-1,TRBV9,NA,CASSPSRRNTEAFF,TGTGCCAGCAGCCCCTCTCGGCGGAACACTGAAGCTTTCTTT
NA,TRBJ1-5,TRBV19,many,CASSIGLEGGDQPQHF,TGTGCCAGTAGTATAGGACTAGAGGGCGGCGATCAGCCCCAGCATTTT